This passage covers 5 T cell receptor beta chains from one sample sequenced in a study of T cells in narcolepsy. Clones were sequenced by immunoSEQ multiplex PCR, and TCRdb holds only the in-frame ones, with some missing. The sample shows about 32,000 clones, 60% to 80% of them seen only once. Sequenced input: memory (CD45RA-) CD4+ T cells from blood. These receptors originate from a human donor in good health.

The chain's CDR3 is CASSTGLAEPYEQYF. The DNA of the CDR3 is TGCGCCAGCAGCACGGGACTAGCGGAACCCTACGAGCAGTACTTC. This chain links TRBV5-1 with TRBJ2-7, with 11 bases aligning to TRBD2. The V segment lost 4 bases and the J segment 2 bases; nucleotides outside the gene matches: 5. The germline V gene encodes CDR1 SGHRS and CDR2 YFSETQ. This CDR3 has 15 amino acids.

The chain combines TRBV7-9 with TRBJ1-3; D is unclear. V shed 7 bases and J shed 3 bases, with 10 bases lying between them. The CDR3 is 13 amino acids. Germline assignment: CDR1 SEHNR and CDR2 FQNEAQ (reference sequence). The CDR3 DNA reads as TGTGCCAGCACCCGGGAGGTTGGAAACACCATATATTTT. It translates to CASTREVGNTIYF.

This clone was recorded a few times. CDR3 sequence: CASSAGAIRNEKLFF. In DNA form, the CDR3 reads TGTGCCAGCAGCGCAGGGGCGATACGGAATGAAAAACTGTTTTTT. The chain recombines TRBV21-1 with TRBJ1-4; TRBD1, the table's D call, was not compared with the DNA. TRBV21-1 is a documented pseudogene. The CDR3 loop spans 15 amino acids.

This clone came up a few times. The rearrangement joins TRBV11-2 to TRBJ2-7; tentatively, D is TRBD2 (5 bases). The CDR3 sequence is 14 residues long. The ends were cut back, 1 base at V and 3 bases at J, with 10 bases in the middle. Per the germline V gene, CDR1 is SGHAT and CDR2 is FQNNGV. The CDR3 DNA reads TGTGCCAGCAGCTTAGCTAGCACGGACTACGAGCAGTACTTC. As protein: CASSLASTDYEQYF.

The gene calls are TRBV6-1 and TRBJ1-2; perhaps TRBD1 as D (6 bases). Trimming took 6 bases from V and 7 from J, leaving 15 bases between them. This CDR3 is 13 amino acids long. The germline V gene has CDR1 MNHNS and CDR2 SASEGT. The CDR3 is CASSTVGGAGYTF. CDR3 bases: TGTGCCAGCAGCACCGTTGGGGGCGCTGGCTACACCTTC.